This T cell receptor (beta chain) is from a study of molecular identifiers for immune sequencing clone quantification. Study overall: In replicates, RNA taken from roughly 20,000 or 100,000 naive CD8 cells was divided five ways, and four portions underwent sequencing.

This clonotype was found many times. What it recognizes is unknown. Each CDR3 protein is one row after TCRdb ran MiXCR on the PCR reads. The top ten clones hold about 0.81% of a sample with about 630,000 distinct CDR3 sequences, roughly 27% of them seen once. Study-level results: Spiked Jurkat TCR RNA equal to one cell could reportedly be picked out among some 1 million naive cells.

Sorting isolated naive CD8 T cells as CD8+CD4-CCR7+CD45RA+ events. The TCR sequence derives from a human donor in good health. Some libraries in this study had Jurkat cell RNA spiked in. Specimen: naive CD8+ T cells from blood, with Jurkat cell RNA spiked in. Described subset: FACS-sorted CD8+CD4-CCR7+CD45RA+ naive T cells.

As DNA, the CDR3 is TGTGCCAGCAGCTCAACTACTAGCGGGGGCCCCGAATACTTC. Translated, it gives CASSSTTSGGPEYF. This chain links TRBV7-2 with TRBJ2-5; 11 nucleotides match TRBD2. Germline CDR1 is SGHTA and CDR2 is FQGNSA. This CDR3 has 14 residues. V lost 4 bases to trimming and J lost 14 bases; unmatched junction nucleotides: 12. The complete variable domain, with remaining parts taken from reference TRBV7-2 and TRBJ2-5, reads GAGVSQSPSNKVTEKGKDVELRCDPISGHTALYWYRQSLGQGLEFLIYFQGNSAPDKSGLPSDRFSAERTGGSVSTLTIQRTQQEDSAVYLCASSSTTSGGPEYFGPGTRLLVL.